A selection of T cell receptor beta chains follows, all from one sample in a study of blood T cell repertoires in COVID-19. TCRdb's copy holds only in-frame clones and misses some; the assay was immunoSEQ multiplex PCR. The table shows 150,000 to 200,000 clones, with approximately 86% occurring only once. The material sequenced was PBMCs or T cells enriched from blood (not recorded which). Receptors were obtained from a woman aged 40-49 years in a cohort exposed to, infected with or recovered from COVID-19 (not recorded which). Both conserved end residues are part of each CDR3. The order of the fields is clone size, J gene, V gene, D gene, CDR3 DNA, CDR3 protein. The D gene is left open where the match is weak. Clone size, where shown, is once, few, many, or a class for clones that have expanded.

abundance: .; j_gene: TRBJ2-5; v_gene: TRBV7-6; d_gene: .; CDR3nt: TGTGCCAGCACAGAGGGCGGGAAAGAGACCCAGTACTTC; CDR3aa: CASTEGGKETQYF
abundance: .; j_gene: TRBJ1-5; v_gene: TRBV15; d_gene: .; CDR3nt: TGTGCCACCAGTGGGAGTGAAGGTGGGCCTAATCAGCCCCAGCATTTT; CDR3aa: CATSGSEGGPNQPQHF
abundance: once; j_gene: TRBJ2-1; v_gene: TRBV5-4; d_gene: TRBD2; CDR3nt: TGTGCCAGCAGCTTGGGACTAGCGGGTTCCTACAATGAGCAGTTCTTC; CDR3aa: CASSLGLAGSYNEQFF
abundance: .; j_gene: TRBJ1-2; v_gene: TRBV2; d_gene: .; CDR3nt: TGTGCCAGCAGCTCCGGGACATCTCTCGGCTACACCTTC; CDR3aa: CASSSGTSLGYTF
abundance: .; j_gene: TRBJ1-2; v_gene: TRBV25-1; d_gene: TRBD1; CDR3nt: TGTGCCAGCAGTGAAAGGGGACAGGGGGATGGCTACACCTTC; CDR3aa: CASSERGQGDGYTF
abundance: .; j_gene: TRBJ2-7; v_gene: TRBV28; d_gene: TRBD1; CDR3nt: TGTGCCAGCAGGAGTGACAGGGGTTCCTACGAGCAGTACTTC; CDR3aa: CASRSDRGSYEQYF
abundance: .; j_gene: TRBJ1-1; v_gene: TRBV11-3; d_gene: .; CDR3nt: TGTGCCAGCAGCTCCAGGGTGGAAGCTTTCTTT; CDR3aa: CASSSRVEAFF
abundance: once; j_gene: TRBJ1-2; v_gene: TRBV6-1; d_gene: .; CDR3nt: TGTGCCAGCAGTGAAATTAGCAGTAACTATGGCTACACCTTC; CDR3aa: CASSEISSNYGYTF
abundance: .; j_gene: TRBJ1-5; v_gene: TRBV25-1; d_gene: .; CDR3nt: TGTGCCAGCAGGGCGGATAGCAATCAGCCCCAGCATTTT; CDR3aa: CASRADSNQPQHF
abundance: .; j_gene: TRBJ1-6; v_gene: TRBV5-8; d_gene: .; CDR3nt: TGTGCCAGCAGCTTTGTCCTCTGGACTGACAATTCACCCCTCCACTTT; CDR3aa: CASSFVLWTDNSPLHF
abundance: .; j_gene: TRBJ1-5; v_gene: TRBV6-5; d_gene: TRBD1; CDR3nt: TGTGCCACCCTGACAGGGCTTCAGCCCCAGCATTTT; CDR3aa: CATLTGLQPQHF
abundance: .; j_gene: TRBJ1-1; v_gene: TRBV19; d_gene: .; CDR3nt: TGTGCCAGTAGCCGTGGCCGGAGCACTGAAGCTTTCTTT; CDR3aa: CASSRGRSTEAFF
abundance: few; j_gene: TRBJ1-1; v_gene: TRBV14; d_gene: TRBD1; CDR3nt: TGTGCCAGCAGCCCGCGACAGGGGATAAGCACTGAAGCTTTCTTT; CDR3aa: CASSPRQGISTEAFF
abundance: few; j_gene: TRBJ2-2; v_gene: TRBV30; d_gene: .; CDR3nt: TGTGCCGGGTGGGGCGTGACCACCGGGGAGCTGTTTTTT; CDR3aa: CAGWGVTTGELFF
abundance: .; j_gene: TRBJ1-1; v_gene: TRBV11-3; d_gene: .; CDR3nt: TGTGCCAGCAGCTCTAAACAAGCGGTCACTGAAGCTTTCTTT; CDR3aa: CASSSKQAVTEAFF
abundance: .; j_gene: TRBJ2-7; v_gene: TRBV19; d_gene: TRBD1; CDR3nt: TGTGCCAGTAGTATAGATGACAGGGGGAGGTACGAGCAGTACTTC; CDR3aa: CASSIDDRGRYEQYF
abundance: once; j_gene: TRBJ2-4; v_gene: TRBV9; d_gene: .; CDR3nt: TGTGCCAGCAGCGTAGCGGAGGGCGCTCAGTACTTC; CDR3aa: CASSVAEGAQYF
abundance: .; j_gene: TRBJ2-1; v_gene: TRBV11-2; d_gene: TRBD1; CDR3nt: TGTGCCAGCAGCATCGTGGACAGGACAGTTTACAATGAGCAGTTCTTC; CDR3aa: CASSIVDRTVYNEQFF
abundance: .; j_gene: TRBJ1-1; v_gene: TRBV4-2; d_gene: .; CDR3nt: TGTGCCAGCAGCCAAGAATGGTGGCGGTCGAACACTGAAGCTTTCTTT; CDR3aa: CASSQEWWRSNTEAFF
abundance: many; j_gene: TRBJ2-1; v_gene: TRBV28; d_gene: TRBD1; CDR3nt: TGTGCCAGCAGTTTCTTGGACAGGGACTACAATGAGCAGTTCTTC; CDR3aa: CASSFLDRDYNEQFF
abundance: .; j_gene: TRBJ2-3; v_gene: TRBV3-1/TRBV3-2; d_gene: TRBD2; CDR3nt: TGTGCCAGCAGCCCGAGGGAGCGGGGGGCGAACACAGATACGCAGTATTTT; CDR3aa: CASSPRERGANTDTQYF
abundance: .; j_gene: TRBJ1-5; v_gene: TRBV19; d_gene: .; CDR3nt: TGTGCCAGTAGGATCACAGGTAGCAATCAGCCCCAGCATTTT; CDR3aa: CASRITGSNQPQHF
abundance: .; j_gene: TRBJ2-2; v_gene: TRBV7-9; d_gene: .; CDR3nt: TGTGCCAGCAGCTTGGCGGACAAGCCTACCGGGGAGCTGTTTTTT; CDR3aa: CASSLADKPTGELFF
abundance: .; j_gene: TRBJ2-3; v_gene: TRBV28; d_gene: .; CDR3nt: TGTGCCAGCAGTTTAGCACAGGGTTTCACAGATACGCAGTATTTT; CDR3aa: CASSLAQGFTDTQYF
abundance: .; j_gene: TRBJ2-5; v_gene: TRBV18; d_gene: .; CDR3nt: TGTGCCAGCTCACCAGGGGGAGGAGAGACCCAGTACTTC; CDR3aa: CASSPGGGETQYF
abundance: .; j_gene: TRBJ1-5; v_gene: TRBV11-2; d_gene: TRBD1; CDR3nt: TGTGCCAGCAGCTTTGGACAGGCGGATCAGCCCCAGCATTTT; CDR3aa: CASSFGQADQPQHF
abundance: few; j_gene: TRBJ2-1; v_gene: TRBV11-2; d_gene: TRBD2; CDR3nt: TGTGCCAGCAGCTCGGAAGCGGGATCTGAGCAGTTCTTC; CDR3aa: CASSSEAGSEQFF
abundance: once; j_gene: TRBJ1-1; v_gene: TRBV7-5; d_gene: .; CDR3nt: TGTGTCAGAAGCTTCCCTGGAGAGCTTTACACTGAAGCTTTCTTT; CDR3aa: CVRSFPGELYTEAFF
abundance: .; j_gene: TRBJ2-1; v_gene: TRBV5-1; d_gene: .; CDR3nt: TGCGCCAGCAGCTTGAGGGCGCGCCCGACGGAGGGAGGCTACAATGAGCAGTTCTTC; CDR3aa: CASSLRARPTEGGYNEQFF